This T cell receptor beta chain was identified in a study of cytotoxic CD8 clonotypes in ibrutinib-treated CLL. Germline V gene sequence: CDR1 SQVTM, CDR2 ANQGSEA. The CDR3 length is 13 residues. Trimming at V came to 6 bases and at J to 4 bases, leaving 8 bases not matched to a gene. The data were produced by immunoSEQ multiplex PCR, yet TCRdb's version contains in-frame clones alone and is incomplete. The sample has around 15,000 clones, 65% to 70% seen once. The TCR comes from a human donor with chronic lymphocytic leukemia. This chain connects TRBV29-1 to TRBJ1-2; TRBD1 agrees at 7 bases. Sequencing was performed on PBMCs, taken before ibrutinib treatment. The CDR3: CSVDRDSSYGYTF. CDR3 bases: TGCAGCGTAGACCGGGACAGTTCCTATGGCTACACCTTC.